Shown below are 13 T cell receptor beta chains from a single sample sequenced in a study of T cells in Graves' hyperthyroidism and ophthalmopathy. It was RNA transcripts that yielded the amplified TCR beta CDR3 regions. First-round RT-PCR with HTBI primers amplified the TCR CDR3 region. MiXCR, run by TCRdb on the multiplex PCR reads, gives a single entry per CDR3 protein. This sample has a few hundred thousand distinct CDR3 sequences, with roughly 13% found just once. Sequencing input: blood. The source is a woman aged 25-40 years with Graves' hyperthyroidism that later progressed to Graves' ophthalmopathy.

This clonotype was picked up many times. This sequence joins TRBV28 and TRBJ1-4; D remains unclear. The germline gives CDR1 MDHEN, CDR2 SYDVKM. V lost 5 bases, J lost 8 bases, and 15 bases lay in between. CDR3 length: 14 residues. The CDR3 loop is CASSLTTVTEKLFF. Written as DNA, the CDR3 is TGTGCCAGCAGTCTTACGACCGTGACGGAAAAACTGTTTTTT. The variable domain in full, with the rest retrieved from reference TRBV28 and TRBJ1-4, is DVKVTQSSRYLVKRTGEKVFLECVQDMDHENMFWYRQDPGLGLRLIYFSYDVKMKEKGDIPEGYSVSREKKERFSLILESASTNQTSMYLCASSLTTVTEKLFFGSGTQLSVL.

Note on this clonotype: A much bigger clone sits one base away, suggesting this may be a read error. The chain uses TRBV12-3 or TRBV12-4 and TRBJ2-2; D not resolved. Trimming left V 7 bases short and J 7 bases short, with 13 bases between. This CDR3 contains 13 residues. Here the CDR3 DNA reads TGTGCCAGCAAACCAGCTAGGGTCGGGGAGCTGTTTTTT. It specifies CASKPARVGELFF.

In its sample, this clonotype was seen a few times. The chain joins TRBV19 to TRBJ1-5; no clear D. This CDR3 has 18 amino acids. CDR1 and CDR2 from the germline V gene are LNHDA and SQIVND (reference sequence). V was pared by 7 bases and J by 1 base, with 23 bases between. The CDR3 loop reads CASKSFVTVGLSNQPQHF. The DNA of the CDR3 is TGTGCCAGTAAGAGTTTTGTCACAGTCGGGTTGAGCAATCAGCCCCAGCATTTT. Full variable domain (remainder filled in from reference TRBV19 and TRBJ1-5): DGGITQSPKYLFRKEGQNVTLSCEQNLNHDAMYWYRQDPGQGLRLIYYSQIVNDFQKGDIAEGYSVSREKKESFPLTVTSAQKNPTAFYLCASKSFVTVGLSNQPQHFGDGTRLSIL.

This clonotype was found many times. The genes are TRBV28 and TRBJ1-1, with TRBD1 identical over 10 bases. CDR3 length: 14 residues. Germline values: CDR1 MDHEN, CDR2 SYDVKM. V was clipped by 6 bases and J by 5 bases; unmatched bases: 6. The chain's CDR3 is CASSQTGGGTEAFF. In nucleotides, the CDR3 is TGTGCCAGCAGCCAGACAGGGGGCGGAACTGAAGCTTTCTTT. Drawing the rest from reference TRBV28 and TRBJ1-1, the complete variable domain is DVKVTQSSRYLVKRTGEKVFLECVQDMDHENMFWYRQDPGLGLRLIYFSYDVKMKEKGDIPEGYSVSREKKERFSLILESASTNQTSMYLCASSQTGGGTEAFFGQGTRLTVV.

This clonotype has a count of ten or more. V gene TRBV10-3 combines with J gene TRBJ2-6; 12 nucleotides line up with TRBD2. The germline gives CDR1 ENHRY, CDR2 SYGVKD. Losses at the gene ends were 6 bases for V and 1 base for J; bases not matched to a gene: 7. The CDR3 spans 18 residues. The CDR3 region is CAISKLTSGGSGANVLTF. The CDR3 DNA reads as TGTGCCATCAGCAAATTGACTAGCGGGGGATCTGGGGCCAACGTCCTGACTTTC.

This clonotype has a count of ten or more. The genes are TRBV2 and TRBJ2-3, with 11 bases fitting TRBD2. Germline V lookup: CDR1 SNHLY, CDR2 FYNNEI. This CDR3 comprises 16 residues. The junction had 6 bases not matched to a gene; V was cut back by 7 bases and J by 0 bases. The CDR3 region has the DNA TGTGCCAGCATCCGGACTAGCGGGCATAGCACAGATACGCAGTATTTT. Its protein product is CASIRTSGHSTDTQYF.

This clonotype is a singleton in its sample. V usage is TRBV11-1 and J usage is TRBJ2-3; no clear D gene. Germline CDR1 reads SGHAT; CDR2 reads FQDESV (reference sequence). Trimming left V 5 bases short and J 1 base short, with 10 bases between. This CDR3 is built from 14 residues. The CDR3 protein is CASSVPGGTDTQYF. The DNA of the CDR3 is TGTGCCAGCAGCGTTCCGGGCGGCACAGATACGCAGTATTTT.

The sample holds many counts of this clonotype. The CDR3 DNA is TGTGCCACCAGTGATTTGGACAGCGGGAGCCCCCATGAGCAGTTCTTC. As protein: CATSDLDSGSPHEQFF. V usage is TRBV24-1 and J usage is TRBJ2-1, with 8 positions matching TRBD2. Per the germline V gene, CDR1 is KGHDR and CDR2 is SFDVKD. There are 16 residues in the CDR3. After removal of 0 bases from V and 8 bases from J, the junction contained 8 bases not matched to a gene.

This chain links TRBV3-1 with TRBJ1-4; 12 positions match TRBD1. The CDR3 is 17 amino acids. The J segment lost 7 bases and the V segment lost 3 bases, leaving 9 bases of the junction unmatched. Looked up from germline, CDR1 is LGHDT and CDR2 is YNNKEL (reference sequence). CDR3 sequence (DNA): TGTGCCAGCAGCCAGTTGGGACAGGGGGCGCTGCCTGAAAAACTGTTTTTT. Translated, it gives CASSQLGQGALPEKLFF.

This clonotype was picked up many times. The chain couples TRBV7-3 to TRBJ1-2, with D unresolved. This CDR3 comprises 13 residues. CDR1 is SGHTA, CDR2 FQGTGA, per germline. Trimming stripped 1 base from V and 7 bases from J, with 10 bases between. The CDR3 protein is CASSLKARGGYTF. CDR3 coding DNA: TGTGCCAGCAGCTTAAAAGCCCGGGGTGGCTACACCTTC.

This clonotype appeared many times. The chain combines TRBV13 with TRBJ2-3; no firm D call. The CDR3 is 16 amino acids. V lost 1 base to trimming and J lost 0 bases, with 11 bases between them. Germline CDR1 PRHDT, CDR2 FYEKMQ (reference sequence). The CDR3 DNA follows: TGTGCCAGCAGCTTAGTAACAATAACTAGCACAGATACGCAGTATTTT. It specifies CASSLVTITSTDTQYF.

CDR3 residues: CASSFGAAYEQYF. The CDR3 DNA follows: TGTGCCAGCAGTTTTGGGGCGGCCTACGAGCAGTACTTC. V gene TRBV28 combines with J gene TRBJ2-7; D is possibly TRBD1 (5 bases). The ends were cut back, 3 bases at V and 2 bases at J, with 8 bases in the middle. The V gene's germline CDR1 is MDHEN and CDR2 SYDVKM. The CDR3 is 13 residues long.

This chain connects TRBV29-1 to TRBJ2-7; 9 bases fit TRBD1. Trimming took 6 bases from V and 5 from J; bases not matched to a gene: 5. CDR1 and CDR2 (germline): SQVTM, ANQGSEA. CDR3 size: 12 residues. CDR3 loop: CSVGQGIHEQYF. CDR3 nucleotides: TGCAGCGTAGGACAGGGGATCCACGAGCAGTACTTC.